This T cell receptor (beta chain) was found in a study of a mutant IDH1 vaccine in newly diagnosed glioma. On the study more broadly: Each patient was administered eight vaccinations, scheduled in weeks 1, 3, 5, 7, 11, 15, 19 and 23. Vaccinations were initiated 4-6 weeks following radiotherapy alone, or were given together with temozolomide cycles. Patients' prior therapy spanned radiotherapy, temozolomide, or both; most underwent both. General study points: Roughly 93% of patients showed vaccine-induced immune responses across multiple MHC alleles.

Noted time point: week 5, during vaccination. Vaccinated patients received 300 ug of mutant IDH1 20-mer peptide per dose, with topical imiquimod. On this clone: Its antigen remains unknown.

Assay used: immunoSEQ multiplex PCR; TCRdb lists only in-frame clones, some missing. The data hold roughly 40,000 clones, with 80% to 95% observed a single time. V lost 1 base, J lost 6 bases, and 10 bases lay in between. The CDR3 runs to 14 residues. Germline loops: CDR1 SGHAT, CDR2 FQNNGV. This chain links TRBV11-2 with TRBJ2-1; unclear D gene. This clonotype was obtained from a man aged 45-65 years with glioma. The source material was PBMCs, sampled from a glioma patient whose treatment included an IDH1 peptide vaccine. CDR3 nucleotide sequence: TGTGCCAGCAGCTTAGCGGGTGTGGGCAATGAGCAGTTCTTC. Protein sequence: CASSLAGVGNEQFF.